A selection of T cell receptor beta chains follows, all from one sample in a study of cytomegalovirus exposure and HLA in healthy donors. Sequencing used immunoSEQ multiplex PCR; TCRdb keeps in-frame clones, though not all of them. This table holds over 150,000 clones, roughly 84% found once. Sequencing was carried out using PBMCs. Receptor source: a girl less than two years old in good health and CMV-seronegative. Each CDR3 is given with its conserved first and last residue. Each record gives: D gene, CDR3 length, clone size, V gene, J gene, CDR3 protein, CDR3 DNA. The D gene is left open where the match is weak. Where a row states a size, it is once, few, many or the class of an expanded clone; other rows omit it.

>NA|14|NA|TRBV18|TRBJ1-5
CASSPSGPPQPQHF
TGTGCCAGCTCACCGTCAGGTCCCCCTCAGCCCCAGCATTTT
>TRBD1|13|few|TRBV4-3|TRBJ1-2
CASSPRQGDGYTF
TGCGCCAGCAGCCCCCGACAGGGTGATGGCTACACCTTC
>NA|14|once|TRBV5-1|TRBJ2-3
CASSPGLTGDTQYF
TGCGCCAGCAGCCCTGGCCTCACGGGAGATACGCAGTATTTT
>NA|14|NA|TRBV7-3|TRBJ2-4
CASSLGGRDNIQYF
TGTGCCAGCAGCTTAGGTGGGAGAGACAACATTCAGTACTTC
>TRBD1|15|NA|TRBV7-9|TRBJ2-3
CASSRGTGGTDTQYF
TGTGCCAGCAGCCGTGGGACAGGGGGCACAGATACGCAGTATTTT
>TRBD1|14|few|TRBV5-4|TRBJ1-3
CASSPTGAGNTIYF
TGTGCCAGCAGCCCGACAGGGGCCGGAAACACCATATATTTT
>NA|15|NA|TRBV7-2|TRBJ2-1
CASSLTSSAYNEQFF
TGTGCCAGCAGCTTAACTTCATCCGCTTACAATGAGCAGTTCTTC
>TRBD2|16|once|TRBV7-9|TRBJ2-3
CASSHLAGGPRDTQYF
TGTGCCAGCAGCCACCTAGCGGGGGGGCCACGAGATACGCAGTATTTT
>TRBD2|18|NA|TRBV11-2|TRBJ2-1
CASSLGASGRASYNEQFF
TGTGCCAGCAGCTTAGGGGCTAGCGGGAGGGCATCTTACAATGAGCAGTTCTTC
>NA|13|NA|TRBV5-1|TRBJ1-2
CASSSDQGYGYTF
TGCGCCAGCAGCTCTGACCAGGGCTATGGCTACACCTTC
>TRBD1|14|NA|TRBV5-1|TRBJ2-1
CASSLRTGPNEQFF
TGCGCCAGCAGCTTGCGGACAGGCCCCAATGAGCAGTTCTTC
>TRBD1|14|NA|TRBV6-5|TRBJ2-1
CASTTTGSYNEQFF
TGTGCCAGCACCACGACAGGGTCCTACAATGAGCAGTTCTTC
>TRBD1|15|NA|TRBV12-5|TRBJ1-3
CASGLPTGAGNTIYF
TGTGCTAGTGGTTTGCCAACAGGGGCTGGAAACACCATATATTTT
>NA|13|NA|TRBV27|TRBJ1-2
CASSLTSAYGYTF
TGTGCCAGCAGTTTGACTTCAGCCTATGGCTACACCTTC
>TRBD2|14|few|TRBV30|TRBJ2-7
CAWSVPRGGYEQYF
TGTGCCTGGAGTGTACCGAGGGGAGGGTACGAGCAGTACTTC
>TRBD1|15|NA|TRBV11-2|TRBJ1-6
CASRDREGGNSPLHF
TGTGCCAGCAGGGACAGGGAGGGTGGAAATTCACCCCTCCACTTT
>TRBD2|14|NA|TRBV30|TRBJ2-1
CAWKYGGNYNEQFF
TGTGCCTGGAAATACGGGGGGAACTACAATGAGCAGTTCTTC
>TRBD2|16|NA|TRBV30|TRBJ2-1
CAWSRKVAGANNEQFF
TGTGCCTGGAGTCGGAAGGTAGCGGGGGCAAACAATGAGCAGTTCTTC